A single sample is the source of the 25 T cell receptor beta chains below, sequenced in a study of cytomegalovirus exposure and HLA in healthy donors. Use of 60 Vbeta and 13 Jbeta primers characterized the PCR. Sequenced by immunoSEQ multiplex PCR; TCRdb stores in-frame clones only, minus some. The data show under 200,000 clones, roughly 80% seen once. The sequenced material came from PBMCs. The source of these receptors is a man aged 45-65 years in good health and CMV-seropositive.

This chain links TRBV15 with TRBJ1-2; 11 nucleotides align to TRBD1. CDR1 is LNHNV and CDR2 is YYDKDF in the germline V gene (reference sequence). The J segment lost 7 bases and the V segment lost 1 base, leaving 11 bases of the junction unmatched. CDR3 length: 17 amino acids. CDR3 nucleotides: TGTGCCACCAGCAGAGCATTGGGACAGGGGGATCTTCGTGGCTACACCTTC. Translated, it gives CATSRALGQGDLRGYTF. The entire variable domain, with the rest obtained from reference TRBV15 and TRBJ1-2, is as follows: DAMVIQNPRYQVTQFGKPVTLSCSQTLNHNVMYWYQQKSSQAPKLLFHYYDKDFNNEADTPDNFQSRRPNTSFCFLDIRSPGLGDTAMYLCATSRALGQGDLRGYTFGSGTRLTVV.

This clone appeared a single time. The V and J genes are TRBV6-5 and TRBJ1-1, with 10 bases matching TRBD1. The CDR3 is 16 residues long. Germline trimming cut 2 bases from V and 5 bases from J; bases unmatched to any gene: 8. Germline V CDR1 and CDR2: MNHEY, SVGAGI. The CDR3 coding sequence is TGTGCCAGCAGTTACGCCATGGGACAGGGGTCGACTGAAGCTTTCTTT. Translation: CASSYAMGQGSTEAFF.

The chain uses TRBV7-9 and TRBJ2-5; D possibly corresponds to TRBD2 (6 bases). The CDR3 loop spans 14 amino acids. CDR1 and CDR2 from the germline V gene are SEHNR and FQNEAQ (reference sequence). Trimming shortened V by 5 bases and J by 4 bases, and 14 bases separated the two germline ends. This chain's CDR3 is CASSPRTGGETQYF. The DNA for the CDR3 is TGTGCCAGCAGCCCCCGGACCGGGGGAGAGACCCAGTACTTC.

The CDR3 DNA reads as TGCGCCAGCAGCCAAGATCCCAGGGGAGGCACAGATACGCAGTATTTT. It translates to CASSQDPRGGTDTQYF. The V and J genes are TRBV4-3 and TRBJ2-3, with D tentatively TRBD1 (6 bases). The germline CDR1 and CDR2 sequences are LGHNA and YSLEER. The ends were cut back, 0 bases at V and 1 base at J, with 11 bases in the middle. This CDR3 is built from 16 residues.

The chain has TRBV11-2 and TRBJ1-3; D is undetermined. This CDR3 is built from 12 residues. Germline V CDR1 and CDR2: SGHAT, FQNNGV. Trimming removed 5 bases at V and 4 bases at J, with 6 bases between. In DNA form, the CDR3 reads TGTGCCAGCAGCATACAGGGAAACACCATATATTTT. Translated, it gives CASSIQGNTIYF.

The chain carries TRBV18 and TRBJ1-1; D is unclear. The germline V gene has CDR1 KGHSH and CDR2 LQKENI. This CDR3 has 15 residues. The V end was cut by 2 bases, the J end by 1 base, with 11 bases between. The DNA for the CDR3 is TGTGCCAGCTCACCAACGGGGATCGGGAACACTGAAGCTTTCTTT. Translation gives CASSPTGIGNTEAFF.

As to this clone: The same CDR3 arises from other DNA sequences in this sample as well. The genes are TRBV2 and TRBJ2-5; 9 bases align to TRBD1. The CDR3 spans 15 residues. The germline V gene encodes CDR1 SNHLY and CDR2 FYNNEI. With 4 bases clipped from V and 4 bases from J, the junction kept 7 bases outside the gene matches. The CDR3 loop is CASSGGQGRGETQYF. CDR3 coding DNA: TGTGCCAGCAGTGGGGGACAGGGTCGAGGAGAGACCCAGTACTTC.

This clone was seen only once. The chain has TRBV7-9 and TRBJ1-2; no definite D call. The CDR3 consists of 14 residues. Germline V gives CDR1 SEHNR, CDR2 FQNEAQ (reference sequence). Trimming pared 1 base from V and 2 bases from J, leaving 8 bases between. For the CDR3, the DNA is TGTGCCAGCAGCTTAGTGTCCAAAAACTATGGCTACACCTTC. This encodes CASSLVSKNYGYTF.

The count of this clone is one. The CDR3 reads CASRAGGLSGNTIYF. The DNA of the CDR3 is TGTGCCAGCAGAGCAGGGGGTCTCTCTGGAAACACCATATATTTT. The chain recombines TRBV7-2 with TRBJ1-3; TRBD1 matches at 7 bases. The CDR3 extends over 15 amino acids. Germline assignment: CDR1 SGHTA and CDR2 FQGNSA. The V segment lost 6 bases and the J segment 0 bases; nucleotides outside the gene matches: 5.

The chain joins TRBV5-1 to TRBJ2-5; 8 nucleotides match TRBD1. J lost 0 bases, V lost 1 base, and 5 bases had no gene match. The germline V gene has CDR1 SGHRS and CDR2 YFSETQ. The CDR3 sequence is 16 residues long. CDR3 DNA sequence: TGCGCCAGCAGCTTGAGGGGACAGGCGTACCAAGAGACCCAGTACTTC. It translates to CASSLRGQAYQETQYF.

This clone came up a few times. V usage is TRBV6-5 and J usage is TRBJ1-5, with a weak D call TRBD1 (6 bases). Trimming took off 2 bases at V and 6 bases at J, with 8 bases between the two ends. The CDR3 spans 13 residues. CDR1 and CDR2 (germline): MNHEY, SVGAGI. DNA for the CDR3: TGTGCCAGCAGTTACACAGGGAGTCAGCCCCAGCATTTT. It translates to CASSYTGSQPQHF.

J is TRBJ2-5 and V is TRBV13, with TRBD1 identical over 9 bases. CDR1 PRHDT and CDR2 FYEKMQ come from the germline V gene (reference sequence). Germline trimming cut 5 bases from V and 3 bases from J; bases unmatched to any gene: 16. CDR3 size: 18 residues. The CDR3: CASSLHNGGQGGEETQYF. CDR3 DNA: TGTGCCAGCAGCCTCCATAACGGGGGACAGGGAGGAGAAGAGACCCAGTACTTC.

CDR3 protein: CASSRQGSGGSSNTEAFF. In DNA, the CDR3 is TGCGCCAGCAGCCGCCAGGGGTCAGGGGGCAGTTCGAACACTGAAGCTTTCTTT. The rearrangement uses TRBV4-1 and TRBJ1-1, with 8 nucleotides matching TRBD1. The trim removed 4 bases at V and 1 base at J, leaving 14 bases unmatched. Germline values: CDR1 MGHRA, CDR2 YSYEKL. This CDR3 has 18 amino acids.

The gene calls are TRBV10-3 and TRBJ1-1; a possible D gene is TRBD1 (5 bases). The germline V gene encodes CDR1 ENHRY and CDR2 SYGVKD. The length of the CDR3 is 14 residues. Trimming removed 5 bases from V and 3 bases from J, with 13 bases in between. The CDR3 DNA reads TGTGCCATCAGTATCAGGGTTTCGGACACTGAAGCTTTCTTT. Protein: CAISIRVSDTEAFF.

In DNA, the CDR3 is TGCAGCGTTGAGGAGGGGGCCGGGACTCCTATCTACGAGCAGTACTTC. The encoded protein is CSVEEGAGTPIYEQYF. V and J are TRBV29-1 and TRBJ2-7; maybe TRBD1 (7 bases). Between the trimmed V and J ends, which lost 3 bases and 3 bases, there was a span of 21 bases. CDR3 length: 16 amino acids. CDR1 is SQVTM, CDR2 ANQGSEA, per germline.

The chain combines TRBV6-5 with TRBJ1-1, with no clear D. This CDR3 has 16 residues. Trimming pared 2 bases from V and 6 bases from J, leaving 19 bases between. Germline V gene data show CDR1 as MNHEY and CDR2 as SVGAGI. The CDR3 is CASSYPPGVRAAEAFF. Written as DNA, the CDR3 is TGTGCCAGCAGTTACCCCCCCGGGGTGAGGGCCGCTGAAGCTTTCTTT.

This chain connects TRBV7-8 to TRBJ1-4; no firm D call. The germline V and J ends were trimmed by 5 bases and 8 bases, with 15 bases remaining between them. Germline CDR1 reads SGHVS; CDR2 reads FQNEAQ. The CDR3 has 14 residues. The CDR3 loop is CASSTRTVGEKLFF. CDR3 DNA: TGTGCCAGCAGCACGAGAACGGTCGGGGAAAAACTGTTTTTT.

The CDR3 region is CASSFPLTGRWTDTQYF. CDR3 sequence (DNA): TGTGCCAGCAGCTTTCCCCTGACAGGGAGGTGGACAGATACGCAGTATTTT. J is TRBJ2-3 and V is TRBV11-2; the D gene is possibly TRBD1 (7 bases). Trimming stripped 3 bases from V and 3 bases from J, with 19 bases between. The V gene's germline CDR1 is SGHAT and CDR2 FQNNGV. The CDR3 spans 17 residues.

The chain has TRBV28 and TRBJ2-7; 9 bases align to TRBD1. The CDR3 loop spans 15 amino acids. V lost 2 bases, J lost 4 bases, and 6 bases stayed unmatched. The germline V gene has CDR1 MDHEN and CDR2 SYDVKM. For the CDR3, the DNA is TGTGCCAGCAGTTTAGGAGGGGGGACAGGGTACGAGCAGTACTTC. It specifies CASSLGGGTGYEQYF.

This clone was counted between two and nine times. This sequence joins TRBV2 and TRBJ1-6; D call uncertain. In germline, CDR1 is SNHLY, CDR2 FYNNEI. This CDR3 is built from 14 residues. Trimming cost V 6 bases and J 7 bases, with 13 bases left between them. The DNA of the CDR3 is TGTGCCAGCAGGGACTTGACCGACAATTCACCCCTCCACTTT. Translation gives CASRDLTDNSPLHF.

This chain connects TRBV7-9 to TRBJ1-1; D perhaps matches TRBD1 (5 bases). The CDR3 consists of 15 residues. Germline V CDR1 and CDR2: SEHNR, FQNEAQ (reference sequence). Trimming stripped 5 bases from V and 4 bases from J, with 17 bases between. The CDR3 protein is CASSGKLGVGTEAFF. Here the CDR3 DNA reads TGTGCCAGCAGCGGGAAATTAGGGGTGGGCACTGAAGCTTTCTTT. Full variable domain (rest looked up from reference TRBV7-9 and TRBJ1-1): DTGVSQNPRHKITKRGQNVTFRCDPISEHNRLYWYRQTLGQGPEFLTYFQNEAQLEKSRLLSDRFSAERPKGSFSTLEIQRTEQGDSAMYLCASSGKLGVGTEAFFGQGTRLTVV.

The CDR3 region has the DNA TGCGCCAGCAGCCAAGACCCGCAGGGGGCCTACGAGCAGTACTTC. Its translation: CASSQDPQGAYEQYF. This rearrangement joins TRBV4-1 to TRBJ2-7; TRBD1 aligns across 7 bases. CDR1 and CDR2 from the germline V gene are MGHRA and YSYEKL. The CDR3 sequence is 15 residues long. V dropped 0 bases and J dropped 2; count of bases not matched to a gene: 4.

J is TRBJ1-2 and V is TRBV28; 7 bases fit TRBD1. This CDR3 spans 14 amino acids. Germline loops: CDR1 MDHEN, CDR2 SYDVKM. The V and J ends lost 5 bases and 14 bases, in that order; junction bases with no gene match: 17. The CDR3 nucleotides are TGTGCCAGCAGTATTGGGACAGCCCTGGGGTCGGGGACCTTC. This translates into CASSIGTALGSGTF.

This chain joins TRBV14 and TRBJ1-4; possible D gene TRBD1, 5 bases. V was pared by 1 base and J by 7 bases, with 13 bases between. The germline V gene encodes CDR1 SGHDN and CDR2 FVKESK. The length of the CDR3 is 15 residues. Here the CDR3 reads CASSQAPPGGEKLFF. The DNA of the CDR3 is TGTGCCAGCAGCCAAGCCCCTCCCGGGGGTGAAAAACTGTTTTTT. Looking up the rest from reference TRBV14 and TRBJ1-4 gives the full variable domain: EAGVTQFPSHSVIEKGQTVTLRCDPISGHDNLYWYRRVMGKEIKFLLHFVKESKQDESGMPNNRFLAERTGGTYSTLKVQPAELEDSGVYFCASSQAPPGGEKLFFGSGTQLSVL.

This clone was picked up one time. The chain carries TRBV28 and TRBJ1-1, with unresolved D. Deletions cut 6 bases from V and 4 bases from J, with 18 bases between. From germline, CDR1 is MDHEN and CDR2 SYDVKM. This CDR3 comprises 15 residues. The CDR3 is CASSLAAFRVTEAFF. CDR3 in DNA: TGTGCCAGCAGCCTGGCAGCGTTCCGCGTCACTGAAGCTTTCTTT.